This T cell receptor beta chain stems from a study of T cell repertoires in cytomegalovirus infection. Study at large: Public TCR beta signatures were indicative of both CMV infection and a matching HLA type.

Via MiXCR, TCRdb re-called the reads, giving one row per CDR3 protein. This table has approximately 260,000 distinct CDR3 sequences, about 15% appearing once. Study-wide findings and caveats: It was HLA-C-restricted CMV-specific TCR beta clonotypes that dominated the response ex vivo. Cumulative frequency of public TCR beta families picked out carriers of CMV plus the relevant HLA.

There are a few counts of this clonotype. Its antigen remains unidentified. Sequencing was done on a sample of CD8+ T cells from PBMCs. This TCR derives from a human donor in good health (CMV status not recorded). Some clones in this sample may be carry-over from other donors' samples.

The CDR3 loop reads CASSEWGQGYEQYF. CDR3 DNA sequence: TGTGCCAGCAGTGAATGGGGACAGGGCTACGAGCAGTACTTC. The chain couples TRBV6-1 to TRBJ2-7, with 9 positions matching TRBD1. Germline V gene sequence: CDR1 MNHNS, CDR2 SASEGT. The CDR3 is 14 amino acids. Unmatched junction bases numbered 2, after V lost 2 bases and J lost 3 bases.